The rows below give T cell receptor beta chains drawn from one sample of a study of T-cell reconstitution after alpha-beta-depleted transplantation in children. One entry per CDR3 protein, called by TCRdb with MiXCR from the PCR reads. Of hundreds of thousands of distinct CDR3 sequences in the sample, roughly 16% were seen once. This sample comprised PBMCs, mostly from graft donor cells, obtained 360 days after TCRalphabeta/CD19-depleted stem cell transplant. Receptor source: a male patient aged 10-17 years who had a stem cell transplant for acute lymphoblastic leukemia, so the T cells may come from the graft donor. The CDR3 runs from the conserved cysteine through the conserved F or W. The D gene is left open where the match is weak. A row's size may be missing; if present it is once, few, many or a size class.

D: TRBD2
J: TRBJ2-1
size: many
V: TRBV12-5
DNA: TGTGCTAGTGGAAGTCCGGGACTAGCGGGGCGCAATGAGCAGTTCTTC
CDR3: CASGSPGLAGRNEQFF

D: TRBD1
J: TRBJ2-4
size: few
V: TRBV29-1
DNA: TGCAGCGTTGCACAGGGGGCCAAAAACATTCAGTACTTC
CDR3: CSVAQGAKNIQYF

D: -
J: TRBJ1-6
size: -
V: TRBV5-1
DNA: TGCGCCAGCAGTCTCCGGGCCAAAAATTCACCCCTCCACTTT
CDR3: CASSLRAKNSPLHF

D: TRBD2
J: TRBJ2-7
size: -
V: TRBV7-9
DNA: TGTGCCAGCAGCTTAGTATTGGGACTAGCGGGAGACGAGCAGTACTTC
CDR3: CASSLVLGLAGDEQYF

D: -
J: TRBJ2-5
size: -
V: TRBV7-3
DNA: TGTGCCAGCAGCTTACATAGAGGGGGGGGCCAAGAGACCCAGTACTTC
CDR3: CASSLHRGGGQETQYF

D: TRBD1
J: TRBJ1-6
size: few
V: TRBV12-3/TRBV12-4
DNA: TGTGCCAGCAGTTTCGGGACAGGGGGCCGAAATTCACCCCTCCACTTT
CDR3: CASSFGTGGRNSPLHF

D: -
J: TRBJ2-7
size: few
V: TRBV5-1
DNA: TGCGCCAGCAGCCTAACCTCCGGGACGTCCAGCTCCTACGAGCAGTACTTC
CDR3: CASSLTSGTSSSYEQYF

D: -
J: TRBJ2-1
size: many
V: TRBV4-2
DNA: TGTGCCAGCAGCCCCACCTGGACTAACTCCTACAATGAGCAGTTCTTC
CDR3: CASSPTWTNSYNEQFF

D: -
J: TRBJ1-6
size: many
V: TRBV4-1
DNA: TGCGCCAGCAGCCAAGTGTCACGGATTTATAATTCACCCCTCCACTTT
CDR3: CASSQVSRIYNSPLHF

D: TRBD2
J: TRBJ2-7
size: -
V: TRBV27
DNA: TGTGCCAGCAGTCTGGGACTAGCGGGAGTAATCTCCTACGAGCAGTACTTC
CDR3: CASSLGLAGVISYEQYF

D: -
J: TRBJ1-3
size: few
V: TRBV5-1
DNA: TGCGCCAGCAGCTCATTAGTGGAGGACACCATATATTTT
CDR3: CASSSLVEDTIYF

D: -
J: TRBJ2-7
size: -
V: TRBV20-1
DNA: TGCAGTGCTATTTACTACCCGATGGGCGAGCAGTACTTC
CDR3: CSAIYYPMGEQYF

D: -
J: TRBJ1-5
size: few
V: TRBV7-8
DNA: TGTGCCAGCAGCTTCTCCGGTAGCAATCAGCCCCAGCATTTT
CDR3: CASSFSGSNQPQHF

D: -
J: TRBJ1-5
size: -
V: TRBV4-1
DNA: TGCGCCAGCAGCCAAGGCACCTATCAGCCCCAGCATTTT
CDR3: CASSQGTYQPQHF

D: TRBD2
J: TRBJ2-7
size: -
V: TRBV7-2
DNA: TGTGCCAGCAGCTCCCTTAGCGGGATCCCCTCCTACGAGCAGTACTTC
CDR3: CASSSLSGIPSYEQYF

D: TRBD2
J: TRBJ2-3
size: -
V: TRBV12-3/TRBV12-4
DNA: TGTGCCAGCAGTTTAAGTTTACTACTAGCGGGAGATACGCAGTATTTT
CDR3: CASSLSLLLAGDTQYF

D: -
J: TRBJ1-5
size: -
V: TRBV18
DNA: TGTGCCAGCTCACCAAGCGGCCATAGCAATCAGCCCCAGCATTTT
CDR3: CASSPSGHSNQPQHF

D: -
J: TRBJ2-7
size: few
V: TRBV5-1
DNA: TGCGCCAGCAGCTTGGGACTAAGCGATATCTACGAGCAGTACTTC
CDR3: CASSLGLSDIYEQYF

D: -
J: TRBJ2-7
size: -
V: TRBV7-9
DNA: TGTGCCAGCAGCTTAGAGGTGACCCAGCAGTACTTC
CDR3: CASSLEVTQQYF

D: -
J: TRBJ1-6
size: -
V: TRBV15
DNA: TGTGCCACCCAAATAGACAGTGGCGGATATTCACCCCTCCACTTT
CDR3: CATQIDSGGYSPLHF

D: TRBD1
J: TRBJ2-7
size: -
V: TRBV5-1
DNA: TGCGCCAGCAGCAGGGACAGGGGTTTCAACGAGCAGTACTTC
CDR3: CASSRDRGFNEQYF

D: -
J: TRBJ1-2
size: -
V: TRBV6-5
DNA: TGTGCCAGCAGTTCGAACGGCTATGGCTACACCTTC
CDR3: CASSSNGYGYTF

D: -
J: TRBJ2-3
size: -
V: TRBV7-3
DNA: TGTGCCAGCAGCCATGGGACGGCTGCAGATACGCAGTATTTT
CDR3: CASSHGTAADTQYF